A single TCR beta chain is shown here with its context. In the authors' methods: Amplification of reference gene primers was used by the study to estimate nucleated cell counts. The repertoire was sequenced with immunoSEQ multiplex PCR; TCRdb's copy has only in-frame clones and lacks some. That table is the source of V, J and clone size, and D and trimming were worked out from the DNA. The repertoire holds some 190,000 clones, with 88% as singletons. This specimen belongs to a study of blood T cell repertoires in COVID-19. The sample was peripheral blood. The receptor comes from a man aged 25-45 years with acute or convalescent COVID-19.

CDR3 in amino acids: CASGGGSGETQYF. The CDR3 DNA sequence: TGTGCCAGCGGGGGAGGGTCTGGGGAGACCCAGTACTTC. The chain joins TRBV5-4 to TRBJ2-5, with 7 bases that match TRBD2. Losses at the gene ends were 7 bases for V and 5 bases for J; bases not matched to a gene: 8. Germline CDR1 and CDR2: SGHNT and YYREEE (reference sequence). This CDR3 comprises 13 residues.